This T cell receptor (beta chain) was documented in a study of blood T cell repertoires in COVID-19. Looking at the study overall: The cDNA or gDNA used as material had been derived from T cells, B-cell-depleted T cells, or PBMCs.

Seattle researchers signed up patients amid active infection and tracked them longitudinally. In the authors' methods: For nucleated cells, counts were estimated from reference gene primer amplification. Data came from immunoSEQ multiplex PCR; TCRdb stores just in-frame clones and leaves some out. V, J and clone size derive from that table, while D and trimming were established from the DNA sequence. The repertoire holds 220,000 or so clones, 86% seen once, with around 9.6% in the top ten. This clone has just one count. The CDR3 consists of 14 residues. The germline V gene has CDR1 SGHDN and CDR2 FVKESK. The germline V and J ends were trimmed by 1 base and 5 bases, with 11 bases remaining between them.

The source is a woman aged 45 to 65 with COVID-19, enrolled during active disease. V and J are TRBV14 and TRBJ1-1; D possibly corresponds to TRBD1 (6 bases). The material sequenced was peripheral blood. CDR3 in amino acids: CASSQAFRGTEAFF. CDR3 nucleotides: TGTGCCAGCAGCCAAGCTTTCAGGGGTACTGAAGCTTTCTTT.